This T cell receptor (beta chain) was found in a study of blood T cell repertoires in COVID-19. The overall study: Acute and convalescent COVID-19 specimens originated in the United States, Italy and Spain. Sample material is recorded as cDNA or gDNA derived from T cells, B-cell-depleted T cells, or PBMCs.

With 3 bases clipped from V and 0 bases from J, the junction kept 2 bases outside the gene matches. This CDR3 region has 14 residues. Germline CDR1 reads SGHRS; CDR2 reads YFSETQ. In the original processing: Amplification with reference gene primers provided the estimates of nucleated cell counts. Assay used: immunoSEQ multiplex PCR; TCRdb lists only in-frame clones, some missing. V, J and clone size reflect that table, while D and trimming were determined from the DNA. The sample has roughly 63,000 clones, roughly 86% seen once. This clone has a handful of counts. Specimen: peripheral blood. This chain links TRBV5-1 with TRBJ1-1; 7 nucleotides match TRBD1. This clonotype originated in a woman between 45 and 60 years old with active or convalescent COVID-19. The CDR3 sequence is CASSSTGMNTEAFF. CDR3 nucleotide sequence: TGCGCCAGCAGCTCGACAGGGATGAACACTGAAGCTTTCTTT.